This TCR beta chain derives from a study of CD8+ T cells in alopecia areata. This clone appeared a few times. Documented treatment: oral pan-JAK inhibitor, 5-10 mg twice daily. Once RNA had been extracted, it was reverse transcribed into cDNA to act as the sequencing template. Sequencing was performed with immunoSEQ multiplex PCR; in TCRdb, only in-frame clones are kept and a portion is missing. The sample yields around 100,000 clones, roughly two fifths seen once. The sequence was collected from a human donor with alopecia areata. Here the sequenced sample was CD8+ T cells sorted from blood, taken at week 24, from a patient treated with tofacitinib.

The CDR3 here is CAWSVGTTYEQYF. Here the CDR3 DNA reads TGTGCCTGGAGTGTAGGTACTACCTACGAGCAGTACTTC. This rearrangement joins TRBV30 to TRBJ2-7; D uncertain. Trimming cost V 0 bases and J 2 bases, with 8 bases left between them. CDR3 size: 13 residues. Per germline, CDR1 GTSNPN and CDR2 SVGIG (reference sequence).